What follows are 6 T cell receptor beta chains derived from one specimen sequenced in a study of shared clonotypes between healthy human individuals. TCRdb's table, derived via immunoSEQ multiplex PCR, lists solely in-frame clones and lacks some. This table has 500,000 or so clones, roughly 95% appearing once. The sample taken for sequencing was naive CD4+ T cells sorted from blood. Subset meaning: CD45RA+ positively selected. The source of these receptors is a woman aged 25-40 years in good health.

The chain uses TRBV4-2 and TRBJ2-2; D unclear. The V gene's germline CDR1 is LGHNA and CDR2 YNFKEQ. The CDR3 loop spans 17 amino acids. V was pared by 0 bases and J by 0 bases, with 11 bases between. The CDR3 protein is CASSQDAPDANTGELFF. The CDR3 DNA reads TGTGCCAGCAGCCAAGATGCTCCTGACGCGAACACCGGGGAGCTGTTTTTT.

This sequence joins TRBV18 and TRBJ2-7, with 9 nucleotides matching TRBD1. The CDR3 sequence is 15 residues long. Trimming removed 2 bases from V and 5 bases from J; junction bases left unmatched: 7. Germline-derived CDR1 and CDR2 are KGHSH and LQKENI. DNA of the CDR3: TGTGCCAGCTCACCAGCCACAGGGGGCTGGAACGAGCAGTACTTC. Translation: CASSPATGGWNEQYF.

The V call is TRBV6-5, the J call TRBJ1-1; possible D gene TRBD1, 6 bases. Per the germline V gene, CDR1 is MNHEY and CDR2 is SVGAGI. V shed 7 bases and J shed 4 bases, with 19 bases lying between them. The CDR3 spans 15 residues. CDR3 nucleotide sequence: TGTGCCAGCATGGGGATACAGGGAGGGGTCACTGAAGCTTTCTTT. Protein: CASMGIQGGVTEAFF.

The J gene is TRBJ1-2, the V gene TRBV27; D not resolved. The germline V gene has CDR1 MNHEY and CDR2 SMNVEV (reference sequence). This CDR3 has 13 residues. The V end lost 5 bases, the J end lost 2 bases, and 9 bases lay between the germline ends. The CDR3 protein is CASSPGGNYGYTF. CDR3 sequence (DNA): TGTGCCAGCAGTCCCGGAGGGAACTATGGCTACACCTTC.

This clone was seen only once. The rearrangement links TRBV4-1 to TRBJ2-7, with TRBD2 matching over 8 bases. Trimming took 1 base from V and 4 from J; bases not matched to a gene: 18. Looked up from germline, CDR1 is MGHRA and CDR2 is YSYEKL. There are 19 residues in the CDR3. CDR3 loop: CASSQAQLQWSGRLYEQYF. The CDR3 DNA is TGCGCCAGCAGCCAAGCCCAGCTTCAGTGGAGCGGGAGACTGTACGAGCAGTACTTC.

J is TRBJ2-2 and V is TRBV28; perhaps D is TRBD1 or TRBD2 (5 bases each). The ends were cut back, 0 bases at V and 1 base at J, with 6 bases in the middle. CDR1 and CDR2 from the germline V gene are MDHEN and SYDVKM. CDR3 length: 15 residues. The chain's CDR3 is CASSLWRGNTGELFF. The CDR3, as DNA: TGTGCCAGCAGTTTATGGAGGGGGAACACCGGGGAGCTGTTTTTT.